This entry is about one TCR beta chain. Its specificity is unknown. TCRdb reanalysed the PCR reads using MiXCR and keeps one entry per CDR3 protein. Of about 500,000 distinct CDR3 sequences in the sample, about 25% were seen once. The data stem from a study of molecular identifiers for immune sequencing clone quantification. Study-level points and caveats: Clone sizes could be underestimated for highly expanded clones when identical TCR molecules share a barcode.

Losses at the gene ends were 0 bases for V and 5 bases for J; bases not matched to a gene: 7. Looked up from germline, CDR1 is LGHNA and CDR2 is YSLEER. There are 15 residues in the CDR3. The genes are TRBV4-3 and TRBJ2-7; TRBD1 matches 7 bases. The sample was naive CD8+ T cells from blood, with Jurkat cell RNA spiked in. The subset: FACS-sorted CD8+CD4-CCR7+CD45RA+ naive T cells. This receptor was obtained from a human donor in good health. Some libraries in this study had Jurkat cell RNA spiked in. CDR3 DNA sequence: TGCGCCAGCAGCCAAGACCGGACAGGTCCCCACGAGCAGTACTTC. Amino acids: CASSQDRTGPHEQYF.